Described below is a single T cell receptor beta chain sequence and its context. Its target is not known. This specimen belongs to a study of vaccination effects on CD4 cells after COVID-19. V was pared by 5 bases and J by 1 base, with 11 bases between. Per the germline V gene, CDR1 is LGHDT and CDR2 is YNNKEL (reference sequence). CDR3 length: 14 residues. Study observations and caveats: Whether induced by infection or by vaccine, clones showed marked clonal contraction late after vaccination.

Sequencing used immunoSEQ multiplex PCR; TCRdb keeps in-frame clones, though not all of them. The table includes more than 30,000 clones, 66% detected once. Expansion with viral peptide pools was applied to antigen-specific CD4+ T cells by the ViraFEST assay prior to sequencing. Cells that had been cultured for 10 days were the source of isolated CD4+ T cells. Having tested negative for nucleocapsid antibodies, the vaccine recipients showed no prior SARS-CoV-2 infection. They grew two million PBMC in each well, adding 8.5 to 10 IU/ml IL-2 and about 9.5 ug/ml peptides. Here the sequenced sample was CD4+ T cells from PBMCs cultured with HCoV-OC43 spike peptides, taken before COVID-19 vaccination. Sample subset: HCoV-OC43 spike overlapping peptide pool stimulation. The source is a human donor who received a COVID-19 vaccine. This chain links TRBV3-1 (or the pseudogene TRBV3-2) with TRBJ1-1; weak D call: TRBD1 (5 bases). The CDR3: CASSKTAQNTEAFF. The CDR3 DNA sequence: TGTGCCAGCAGCAAGACAGCACAGAACACTGAAGCTTTCTTT.